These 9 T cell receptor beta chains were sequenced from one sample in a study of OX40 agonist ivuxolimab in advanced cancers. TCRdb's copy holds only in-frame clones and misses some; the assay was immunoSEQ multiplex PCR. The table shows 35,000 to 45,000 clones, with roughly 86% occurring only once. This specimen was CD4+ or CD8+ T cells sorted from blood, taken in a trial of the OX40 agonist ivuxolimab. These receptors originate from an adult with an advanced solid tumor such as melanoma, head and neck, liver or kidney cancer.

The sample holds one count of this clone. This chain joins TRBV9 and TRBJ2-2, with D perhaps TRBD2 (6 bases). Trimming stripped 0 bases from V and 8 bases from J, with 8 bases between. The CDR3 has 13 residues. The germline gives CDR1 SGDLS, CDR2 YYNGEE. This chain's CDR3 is CASSVGGRGELFF. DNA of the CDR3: TGTGCCAGCAGCGTAGGAGGGAGGGGGGAGCTGTTTTTT.

DNA for the CDR3: TGTGCCAGCAGTTGGGACAGGGGGCTGGGACAGCCCCAGCATTTT. This codes for CASSWDRGLGQPQHF. This sequence joins TRBV6-6 and TRBJ1-5; 12 nucleotides align to TRBD1. There are 15 residues in the CDR3. CDR1 and CDR2 from the germline V gene are MNHNY and SVGAGI (reference sequence). Losses at the gene ends were 4 bases for V and 7 bases for J; bases not matched to a gene: 5.

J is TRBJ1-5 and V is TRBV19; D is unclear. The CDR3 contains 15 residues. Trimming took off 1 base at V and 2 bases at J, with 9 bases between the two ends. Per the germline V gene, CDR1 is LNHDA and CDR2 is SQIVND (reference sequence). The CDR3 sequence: CASSIGGWGNQPQHF. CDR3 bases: TGTGCCAGTAGTATAGGGGGATGGGGCAATCAGCCCCAGCATTTT.

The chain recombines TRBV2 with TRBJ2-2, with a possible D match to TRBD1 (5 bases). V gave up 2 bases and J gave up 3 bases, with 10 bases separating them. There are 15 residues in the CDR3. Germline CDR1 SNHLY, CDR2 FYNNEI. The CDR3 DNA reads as TGTGCCAGCAGTGAAAGGGGTCCTTACACCGGGGAGCTGTTTTTT. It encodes CASSERGPYTGELFF.

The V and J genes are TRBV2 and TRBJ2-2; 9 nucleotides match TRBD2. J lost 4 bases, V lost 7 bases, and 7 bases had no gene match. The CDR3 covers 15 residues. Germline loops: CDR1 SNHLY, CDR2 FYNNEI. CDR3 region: CASTSGTSSTGELFF. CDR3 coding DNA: TGTGCCAGCACTTCCGGGACTAGCAGCACCGGGGAGCTGTTTTTT.

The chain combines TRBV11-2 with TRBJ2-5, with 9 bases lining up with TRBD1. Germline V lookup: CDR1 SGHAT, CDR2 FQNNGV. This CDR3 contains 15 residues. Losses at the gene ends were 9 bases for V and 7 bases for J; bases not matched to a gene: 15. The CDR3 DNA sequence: TGTGCCAGTTCGGGGACAGGGACAGGGTGGCGGACCCAGTACTTC. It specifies CASSGTGTGWRTQYF. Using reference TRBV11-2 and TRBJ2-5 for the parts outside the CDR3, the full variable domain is EAGVAQSPRYKIIEKRQSVAFWCNPISGHATLYWYQQILGQGPKLLIQFQNNGVVDDSQLPKDRFSAERLKGVDSTLKIQPAKLEDSAVYLCASSGTGTGWRTQYFGPGTRLLVL.

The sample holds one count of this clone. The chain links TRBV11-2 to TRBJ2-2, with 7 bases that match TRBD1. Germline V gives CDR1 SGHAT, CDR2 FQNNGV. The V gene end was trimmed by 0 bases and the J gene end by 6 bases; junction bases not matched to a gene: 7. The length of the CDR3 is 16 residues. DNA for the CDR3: TGTGCCAGCAGCTTAGATTCGGACAGGACGGCCGGGGAGCTGTTTTTT. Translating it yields CASSLDSDRTAGELFF.

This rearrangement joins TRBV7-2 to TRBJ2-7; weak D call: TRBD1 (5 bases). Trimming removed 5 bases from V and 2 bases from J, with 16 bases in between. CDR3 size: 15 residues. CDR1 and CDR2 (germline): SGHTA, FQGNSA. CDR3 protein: CASSRGPAGPYEQYV. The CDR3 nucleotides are TGTGCCAGCAGCAGGGGCCCCGCAGGCCCCTACGAGCAGTACGTC.

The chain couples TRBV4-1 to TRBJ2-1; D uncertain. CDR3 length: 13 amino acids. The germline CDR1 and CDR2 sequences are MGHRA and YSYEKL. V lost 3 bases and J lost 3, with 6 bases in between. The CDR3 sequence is CASSHAVYNEQFF. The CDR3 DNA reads TGCGCCAGCAGCCACGCAGTCTACAATGAGCAGTTCTTC.